The 4 T cell receptor beta chains below come from one sample, sequenced in a study of spatial heterogeneity in lung cancer. Study-wide results and limits: Higher tumor mutation counts went along with higher counts of expanded intratumoral alpha and beta TCRs.

Regarding time point: sample taken at primary tumor resection. TCRdb reprocessed the 5' RACE reads via MiXCR and lists one record per CDR3 protein. The data show around 13,000 distinct CDR3 sequences, roughly 5% seen once. Antigens of these TCRs are unknown. Sequences were derived from lung tumor tissue, sampled at surgery. These receptor sequences come from a male donor with early-stage non-small cell lung cancer.

This clonotype was counted ten times or more. The genes are TRBV29-1 and TRBJ2-7; D is perhaps TRBD1 (6 bases). V was trimmed by 3 bases and J by 3 bases, leaving 18 bases between them. CDR1 and CDR2 (germline): SQVTM, ANQGSEA. The CDR3 spans 15 residues. The CDR3 DNA reads as TGCAGCGTTGAGGGGGCCCGGGACAACGTCTACGAGCAGTACTTC. Amino acids: CSVEGARDNVYEQYF.

The V gene is TRBV12-3 or TRBV12-4, the J gene TRBJ2-3; 7 nucleotides align to TRBD2. The CDR3 is made up of 19 amino acids. Trimming removed 5 bases from V and 2 bases from J; junction bases left unmatched: 19. CDR3 DNA: TGTGCCAGCAGTCCCTCGGGGGGAAGGATATCGATATTCACAGATACGCAGTATTTT. Its protein is CASSPSGGRISIFTDTQYF.

In this sample, this clonotype turned up many times. The rearrangement links TRBV2 to TRBJ1-4; 8 bases align to TRBD1. The V and J ends lost 6 bases and 7 bases, in that order; junction bases with no gene match: 7. The germline V gene has CDR1 SNHLY and CDR2 FYNNEI. The CDR3 consists of 14 residues. DNA of the CDR3: TGTGCCAGCAGGGACAGGGTTGGGGTTGAAAAACTGTTTTTT. It codes for CASRDRVGVEKLFF.

This clonotype has just a few counts. The genes are TRBV3-1 and TRBJ1-4; possibly TRBD1 for D (5 bases). Trimming left V 4 bases short and J 7 bases short, with 10 bases between. Germline V CDR1 and CDR2: LGHDT, YNNKEL (reference sequence). The CDR3 runs 13 residues. The CDR3 loop reads CASSPGPPEKLFF. The CDR3 nucleotides are TGTGCCAGCAGCCCGGGACCGCCTGAAAAACTGTTTTTT.